Shown below are 27 T cell receptor beta chains from a single sample sequenced in a study of cytomegalovirus exposure and HLA in healthy donors. The PCR had 60 Vbeta and 13 Jbeta primers. Assay used: immunoSEQ multiplex PCR; TCRdb lists only in-frame clones, some missing. The sample has some 140,000 clones; approximately 80% are singletons. Sequenced: PBMCs. All receptors come from a young man in good health and CMV-seropositive.

This clone came up a few times. The rearrangement joins TRBV11-3 to TRBJ2-7; 8 positions match TRBD2. J lost 4 bases, V lost 5 bases, and 7 bases had no gene match. Germline V gene data show CDR1 as SGHNT and CDR2 as YENEEA. CDR3 size: 14 residues. In DNA form, the CDR3 reads TGTGCCAGCAGCCGTCGGGCGGGAGGTTACGAGCAGTACTTC. It is translated as CASSRRAGGYEQYF.

In DNA, the CDR3 is TGTGCCAGCAGCTTAGGTGCAGGGCTTAACTATGGCTACACCTTC. It is translated as CASSLGAGLNYGYTF. This chain links TRBV7-9 with TRBJ1-2; a weak D match, TRBD1 (5 bases). CDR1 SEHNR and CDR2 FQNEAQ come from the germline V gene (reference sequence). V was trimmed by 1 base and J by 1 base, leaving 10 bases between them. This CDR3 is 15 amino acids long.

The chain uses TRBV5-4 and TRBJ2-5, with 11 bases aligning to TRBD2. The CDR3 totals 14 residues. Germline CDR1 and CDR2: SGHNT and YYREEE (reference sequence). V shed 1 base and J 5 bases; nucleotides not matched to a gene: 1. The CDR3 spells CASSLRTSGETQYF. The CDR3 nucleotides read TGTGCCAGCAGCTTGCGGACTAGCGGGGAGACCCAGTACTTC.

This sequence joins TRBV25-1 and TRBJ2-1; tentatively, D is TRBD1 (6 bases). The CDR3 sequence is 14 residues long. Deletions cut 3 bases from V and 4 bases from J, with 10 bases between. Looked up from germline, CDR1 is MGHDK and CDR2 is SYGVNS. The CDR3 here is CASSDNRAYNEQFF. DNA of the CDR3: TGTGCCAGCAGTGATAACAGGGCTTACAATGAGCAGTTCTTC.

The V gene is TRBV7-9, the J gene TRBJ2-1, with 7 bases matching TRBD2. J lost 6 bases, V lost 1 base, and 6 bases had no gene match. In germline, CDR1 is SEHNR, CDR2 FQNEAQ (reference sequence). This CDR3 comprises 15 residues. CDR3 in DNA: TGTGCCAGCAGCTTAGGGACGGGAGGAGGCAATGAGCAGTTCTTC. It translates to CASSLGTGGGNEQFF.

The chain is built from TRBV28 and TRBJ2-5; D is ambiguous. The DNA end is a closer match to TRBJ2-7, so the J assignment may be wrong. Germline-derived CDR1 and CDR2 are MDHEN and SYDVKM. CDR3 length: 12 residues. The CDR3 nucleotides read TGTGCCAGCAGTTTCCAAAACTACGAGCAGTACTTC. Translating it yields CASSFQNYEQYF.

This clone was observed once. The chain has TRBV4-2 and TRBJ2-3, with D possibly TRBD2 on 6 matching bases. Germline loops: CDR1 LGHNA, CDR2 YNFKEQ. CDR3 length: 13 residues. Trimming left V 6 bases short and J 4 bases short, with 11 bases between. The CDR3 sequence is CASSIGGADTQYF. CDR3 nucleotide sequence: TGTGCCAGCAGTATCGGCGGGGCAGATACGCAGTATTTT.

The chain uses TRBV7-3 and TRBJ2-1; TRBD1 matches at 8 bases. V shed 5 bases and J 1 base; nucleotides not matched to a gene: 4. There are 15 residues in the CDR3. The germline V gene has CDR1 SGHTA and CDR2 FQGTGA. This CDR3 reads CASSADRGSYNEQFF. In DNA, the CDR3 is TGTGCCAGCAGCGCAGACAGGGGTTCCTACAATGAGCAGTTCTTC.

The chain is built from TRBV11-3 and TRBJ2-7, with D possibly TRBD1 on 6 matching bases. CDR1 and CDR2 from the germline V gene are SGHNT and YENEEA. The V end was cut by 4 bases, the J end by 6 bases, with 10 bases between. This CDR3 region has 12 residues. The CDR3 protein is CASSSRGSEQYF. The DNA for the CDR3 is TGTGCCAGCAGCTCTAGGGGGAGCGAGCAGTACTTC. Supplemented by reference TRBV11-3 and TRBJ2-7, the full variable domain reads EAGVVQSPRYKIIEKKQPVAFWCNPISGHNTLYWYLQNLGQGPELLIRYENEEAVDDSQLPKDRFSAERLKGVDSTLKIQPAELGDSAVYLCASSSRGSEQYFGPGTRLTVT.

The chain carries TRBV2 and TRBJ2-1; 10 positions match TRBD2. The germline gives CDR1 SNHLY, CDR2 FYNNEI. The CDR3 is made up of 15 amino acids. The V gene end was trimmed by 9 bases and the J gene end by 1 base; junction bases not matched to a gene: 6. The CDR3 reads CASLAGEYSYNEQFF. CDR3 sequence (DNA): TGTGCCAGTCTAGCGGGAGAGTATTCCTACAATGAGCAGTTCTTC. The complete variable domain, with remaining parts taken from reference TRBV2 and TRBJ2-1, reads EPEVTQTPSHQVTQMGQEVILRCVPISNHLYFYWYRQILGQKVEFLVSFYNNEISEKSEIFDDQFSVERPDGSNFTLKIRSTKLEDSAMYFCASLAGEYSYNEQFFGPGTRLTVL.

This chain joins TRBV28 and TRBJ1-5, with D unclear. V was pared by 3 bases and J by 6 bases, with 9 bases between. Per germline, CDR1 MDHEN and CDR2 SYDVKM. The CDR3 contains 13 residues. CDR3 region: CASSFGRVQPQHF. The DNA for the CDR3 is TGTGCCAGCAGTTTTGGGAGGGTTCAGCCCCAGCATTTT.

This sequence joins TRBV28 and TRBJ1-5; weak D call: TRBD1 (6 bases). Trimming left V 6 bases short and J 7 bases short, with 16 bases between. Germline assignment: CDR1 MDHEN and CDR2 SYDVKM. The CDR3 sequence is 14 residues long. The CDR3 coding sequence is TGTGCCAGCAGCAGCTTCGGACAGATCCAGCCCCAGCATTTT. This gives the protein CASSSFGQIQPQHF.

With regard to this clone: Other DNA sequences in the same sample also yield this CDR3. The rearrangement links TRBV6-1 to TRBJ1-5; D is unresolved. This CDR3 has 14 residues. Looked up from germline, CDR1 is MNHNS and CDR2 is SASEGT. Between the trimmed V and J ends, which lost 7 bases and 3 bases, there was a span of 13 bases. The CDR3 nucleotides read TGTGCCAGCATCGGGGAAAGGGTCAATCAGCCCCAGCATTTT. This sequence encodes CASIGERVNQPQHF.

The V and J genes are TRBV28 and TRBJ1-4; 9 positions agree with TRBD1. This CDR3 has 15 residues. The trim removed 2 bases at V and 8 bases at J, leaving 6 bases unmatched. Germline loops: CDR1 MDHEN, CDR2 SYDVKM. For the CDR3, the DNA is TGTGCCAGCAGTTTAATAGGGACAGGGTACGAAAAACTGTTTTTT. The encoded protein is CASSLIGTGYEKLFF.

V gene TRBV5-5 combines with J gene TRBJ2-5; TRBD2 is a possible D gene (5 bases). V gave up 4 bases and J gave up 5 bases, with 12 bases separating them. Germline lookup yields CDR1 SGHKS and CDR2 YYEKEE (reference sequence). CDR3 length: 13 amino acids. The CDR3 coding sequence is TGTGCCAGCAGCGTAATGGGAGACGAGACCCAGTACTTC. It is translated as CASSVMGDETQYF.

J is TRBJ2-3 and V is TRBV20-1; D is ambiguous. The V end was cut by 7 bases, the J end by 0 bases, with 5 bases between. The length of the CDR3 is 11 residues. Germline CDR1 is DFQATT and CDR2 is SNEGSKA (reference sequence). CDR3 region: CSGSSTDTQYF. The CDR3 DNA sequence: TGCAGTGGAAGCAGCACAGATACGCAGTATTTT.

The rearrangement joins TRBV29-1 to TRBJ2-3, with D perhaps matching TRBD2 (5 bases). The CDR3 covers 14 residues. The germline gives CDR1 SQVTM, CDR2 ANQGSEA. Trimming cost V 1 base and J 5 bases, with 13 bases left between them. The CDR3 sequence: CSVEVRAAGDTQYF. The CDR3 DNA reads as TGCAGCGTTGAAGTGAGGGCCGCCGGAGATACGCAGTATTTT.

The gene calls are TRBV9 and TRBJ1-4, with 7 bases aligning to TRBD1. V lost 0 bases, J lost 5 bases, and 4 bases stayed unmatched. The V gene's germline CDR1 is SGDLS and CDR2 YYNGEE. The CDR3 has 15 residues. For the CDR3, the DNA is TGTGCCAGCAGCGTAGGGCCAGGGGGAAATGAAAAACTGTTTTTT. Protein: CASSVGPGGNEKLFF.

CDR3: CASSTGGSREQYF. The CDR3 nucleotides read TGTGCCAGCAGTACAGGGGGCTCTCGAGAGCAGTACTTC. The chain carries TRBV28 and TRBJ2-7; 9 bases map to TRBD1. J was trimmed by 7 bases and V by 5 bases; bases with no gene match: 6. The germline CDR1 and CDR2 sequences are MDHEN and SYDVKM. The CDR3 runs to 13 residues.

The CDR3 coding sequence is TGTGCCAGCAGCCAAAAGGGGGACAGGAGGTACGAGCAGTACTTC. Its protein product is CASSQKGDRRYEQYF. This chain uses TRBV4-2 with TRBJ2-7, with 8 positions matching TRBD1. The trim removed 2 bases at V and 4 bases at J, leaving 7 bases unmatched. CDR1 is LGHNA and CDR2 is YNFKEQ in the germline V gene. This CDR3 has 15 residues.

The gene calls are TRBV7-9 and TRBJ2-1, with 7 bases lining up with TRBD2. CDR3 length equals 13 residues. Germline V gives CDR1 SEHNR, CDR2 FQNEAQ (reference sequence). V dropped 1 base and J dropped 8; count of bases not matched to a gene: 2. The CDR3 loop is CASSLGGRDEQFF. The CDR3 region has the DNA TGTGCCAGCAGCTTAGGGGGGAGGGATGAGCAGTTCTTC. Looking up the rest from reference TRBV7-9 and TRBJ2-1 gives the full variable domain: DTGVSQNPRHKITKRGQNVTFRCDPISEHNRLYWYRQTLGQGPEFLTYFQNEAQLEKSRLLSDRFSAERPKGSFSTLEIQRTEQGDSAMYLCASSLGGRDEQFFGPGTRLTVL.

This rearrangement joins TRBV7-2 to TRBJ2-1, with TRBD2 matching 9 bases. The trim removed 2 bases at V and 4 bases at J, leaving 3 bases unmatched. Germline lookup yields CDR1 SGHTA and CDR2 FQGNSA. The CDR3 runs 15 residues. CDR3 bases: TGTGCCAGCAGCTTATCTAGCGGGGATTACAATGAGCAGTTCTTC. This codes for CASSLSSGDYNEQFF.

The V gene is TRBV30, the J gene TRBJ2-6, with D perhaps matching TRBD2 (7 bases). Per germline, CDR1 GTSNPN and CDR2 SVGIG (reference sequence). Trimming removed 7 bases at V and 1 base at J, with 20 bases between. The CDR3 runs 17 residues. As DNA, the CDR3 is TGTGCCTATCCGAGGGGGGGCGCGGGGTCTGGGGCCAACGTCCTGACTTTC. This sequence encodes CAYPRGGAGSGANVLTF.

The J gene is TRBJ1-3, the V gene TRBV5-5; TRBD1 agrees at 7 bases. Trimming cost V 4 bases and J 2 bases; bases outside gene matches: 6. This CDR3 contains 15 residues. CDR1 SGHKS and CDR2 YYEKEE come from the germline V gene (reference sequence). Written as DNA, the CDR3 is TGTGCCAGCAGCGATGGACAGGACCCTGGAAACACCATATATTTT. This translates into CASSDGQDPGNTIYF.

The DNA of the CDR3 is TGTGCCAGCAGCTTTACGGCAAGGGGAGAGCAGTACTTC. It is translated as CASSFTARGEQYF. This sequence joins TRBV7-9 and TRBJ2-7, with D perhaps TRBD1 (5 bases). With 3 bases removed from V and 7 bases from J, the gap between germline ends came to 13 bases. This CDR3 has 13 residues. CDR1 is SEHNR and CDR2 is FQNEAQ in the germline V gene (reference sequence).

The genes are TRBV30 and TRBJ2-7; D not certain. This CDR3 is 11 amino acids long. The V and J ends lost 2 bases and 5 bases respectively, with 7 bases between them. Germline CDR1 reads GTSNPN; CDR2 reads SVGIG (reference sequence). CDR3 in amino acids: CAWSQVDEQYF. CDR3 bases: TGTGCCTGGAGTCAGGTTGACGAGCAGTACTTC.

This clone was observed a handful of times. The rearrangement uses TRBV6-5 and TRBJ2-1, with 9 bases that match TRBD2. Germline loops: CDR1 MNHEY, CDR2 SVGAGI. This CDR3 region has 15 residues. Germline trimming cut 3 bases from V and 10 bases from J; bases unmatched to any gene: 10. CDR3 sequence: CASSYGTSPTREQFF. DNA for the CDR3: TGTGCCAGCAGTTATGGGACTAGCCCCACCCGGGAGCAGTTCTTC.